The clone carrying this T cell receptor (delta chain) appeared a few times. No antigen is known for it. TCRdb called clones anew from the PCR reads with CATT. The sample holds over 10,000 delta-chain clones, less than 60% seen once. This sample was included in a study of human gamma delta and Vdelta1 T cells. Trimming shortened V by 2 bases and J by 4 bases, and 2 bases separated the two germline ends. CDR1 and CDR2 (germline): TSWWSYY, QGS. The CDR3 consists of 11 residues. This TCR was recovered from a human donor in good health. The sample comprised Vdelta1 gamma-delta T cells from blood grown in culture (DOT cells). The chain couples TRDV1 to TRDJ1; D call uncertain. In nucleotides, the CDR3 is TGTGCTCTTGGGGAAGGCGATAAACTCATCTTT. Translated, it gives CALGEGDKLIF.